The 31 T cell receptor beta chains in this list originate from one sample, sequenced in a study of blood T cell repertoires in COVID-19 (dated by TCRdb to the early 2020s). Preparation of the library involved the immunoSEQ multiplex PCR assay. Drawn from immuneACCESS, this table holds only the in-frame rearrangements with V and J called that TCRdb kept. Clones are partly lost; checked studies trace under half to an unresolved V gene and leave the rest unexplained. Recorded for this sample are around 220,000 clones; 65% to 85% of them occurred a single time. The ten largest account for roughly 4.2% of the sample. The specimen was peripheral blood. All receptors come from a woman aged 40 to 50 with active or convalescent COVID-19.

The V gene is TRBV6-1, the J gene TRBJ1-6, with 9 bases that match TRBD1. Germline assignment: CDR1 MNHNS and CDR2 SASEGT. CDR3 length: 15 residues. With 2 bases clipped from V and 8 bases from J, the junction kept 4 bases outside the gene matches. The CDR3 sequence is CASSEQGQGYSPLHF. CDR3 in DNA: TGTGCCAGCAGTGAACAGGGACAGGGCTATTCACCCCTCCACTTT.

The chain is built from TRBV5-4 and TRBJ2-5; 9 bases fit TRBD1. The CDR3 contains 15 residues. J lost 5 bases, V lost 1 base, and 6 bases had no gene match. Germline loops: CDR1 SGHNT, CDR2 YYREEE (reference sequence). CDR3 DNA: TGTGCCAGCAGCTTGCTGGGGACAGGGATGGAGACCCAGTACTTC. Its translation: CASSLLGTGMETQYF.

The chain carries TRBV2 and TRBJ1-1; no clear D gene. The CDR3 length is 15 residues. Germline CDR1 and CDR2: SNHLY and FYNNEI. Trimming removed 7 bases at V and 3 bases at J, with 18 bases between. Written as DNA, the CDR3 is TGTGCCAGCACCGAGAGGAGGGTCGGGTACACTGAAGCTTTCTTT. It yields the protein CASTERRVGYTEAFF.

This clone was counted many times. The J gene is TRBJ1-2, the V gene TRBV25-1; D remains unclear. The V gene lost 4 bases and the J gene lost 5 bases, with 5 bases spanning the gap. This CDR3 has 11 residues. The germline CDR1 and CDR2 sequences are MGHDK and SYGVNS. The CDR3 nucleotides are TGTGCCAGCAGTGCCGGGTATGGCTACACCTTC. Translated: CASSAGYGYTF.

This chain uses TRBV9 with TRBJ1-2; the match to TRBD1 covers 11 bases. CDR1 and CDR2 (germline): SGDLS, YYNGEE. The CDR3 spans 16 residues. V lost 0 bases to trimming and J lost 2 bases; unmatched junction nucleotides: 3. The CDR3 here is CASSVGGTGGNYGYTF. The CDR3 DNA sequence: TGTGCCAGCAGCGTAGGTGGGACAGGGGGAAACTATGGCTACACCTTC.

CDR3 in DNA: TGTGCCAGCAGCCAGGGCATGTCTAGCGGGGGCAATGAGCAGTTCTTC. Translating gives CASSQGMSSGGNEQFF. The chain combines TRBV3-1 (or the pseudogene TRBV3-2) with TRBJ2-1; 10 bases line up with TRBD2. Germline trimming cut 3 bases from V and 6 bases from J; bases unmatched to any gene: 8. Germline CDR1 and CDR2: LGHDT and YNNKEL (reference sequence). The CDR3 is 16 amino acids.

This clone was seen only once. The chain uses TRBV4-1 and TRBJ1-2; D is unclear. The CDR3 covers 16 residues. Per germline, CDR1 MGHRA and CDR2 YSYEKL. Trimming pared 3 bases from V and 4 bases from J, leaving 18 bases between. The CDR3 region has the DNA TGCGCCAGCAGCCAGGCTCTGTATGGAGGATTCTATGGCTACACCTTC. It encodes CASSQALYGGFYGYTF.

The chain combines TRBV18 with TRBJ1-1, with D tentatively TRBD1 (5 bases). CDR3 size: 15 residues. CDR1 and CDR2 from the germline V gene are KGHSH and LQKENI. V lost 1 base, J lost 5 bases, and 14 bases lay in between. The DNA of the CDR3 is TGTGCCAGCTCACCACTTCAGAGGGGAGGGACTGAAGCTTTCTTT. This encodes CASSPLQRGGTEAFF.

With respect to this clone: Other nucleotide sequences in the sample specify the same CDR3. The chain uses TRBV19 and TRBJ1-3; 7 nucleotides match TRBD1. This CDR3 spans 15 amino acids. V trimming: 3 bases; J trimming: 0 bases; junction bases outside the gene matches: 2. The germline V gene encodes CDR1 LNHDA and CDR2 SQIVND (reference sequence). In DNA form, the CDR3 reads TGTGCCAGTAGTATGGACAGGAGCTCTGGAAACACCATATATTTT. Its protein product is CASSMDRSSGNTIYF.

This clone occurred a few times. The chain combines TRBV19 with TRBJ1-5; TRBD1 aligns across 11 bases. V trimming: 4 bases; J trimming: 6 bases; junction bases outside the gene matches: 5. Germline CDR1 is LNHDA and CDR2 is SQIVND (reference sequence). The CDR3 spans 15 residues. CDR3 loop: CASSRDRGSGQPQHF. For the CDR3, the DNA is TGTGCCAGTAGTAGGGACAGGGGGTCCGGTCAGCCCCAGCATTTT.

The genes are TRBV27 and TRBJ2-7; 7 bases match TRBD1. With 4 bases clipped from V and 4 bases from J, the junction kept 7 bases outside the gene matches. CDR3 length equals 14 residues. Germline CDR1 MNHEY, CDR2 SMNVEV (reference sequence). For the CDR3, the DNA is TGTGCCAGCAGTTCCTCCGGGACAGCTTACGAGCAGTACTTC. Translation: CASSSSGTAYEQYF.

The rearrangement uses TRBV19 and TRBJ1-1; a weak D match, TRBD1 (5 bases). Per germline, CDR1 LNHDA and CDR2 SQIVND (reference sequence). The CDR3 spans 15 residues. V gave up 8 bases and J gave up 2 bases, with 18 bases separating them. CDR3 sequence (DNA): TGTGCCAGTGTAACAGGTGGCATATCAAACACTGAAGCTTTCTTT. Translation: CASVTGGISNTEAFF.

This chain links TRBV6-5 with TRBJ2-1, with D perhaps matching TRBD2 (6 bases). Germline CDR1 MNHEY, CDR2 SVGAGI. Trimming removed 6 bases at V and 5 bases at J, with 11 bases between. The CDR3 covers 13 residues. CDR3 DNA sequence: TGTGCCAGCAGCCGCAGGAGGGACAATGAGCAGTTCTTC. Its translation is CASSRRRDNEQFF.

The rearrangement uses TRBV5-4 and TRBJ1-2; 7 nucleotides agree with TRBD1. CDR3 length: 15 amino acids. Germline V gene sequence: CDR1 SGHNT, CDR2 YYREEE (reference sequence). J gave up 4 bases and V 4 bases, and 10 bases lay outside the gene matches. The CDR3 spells CASSPGQETSYGYTF. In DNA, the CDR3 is TGTGCCAGCAGCCCCGGACAGGAGACCTCCTATGGCTACACCTTC.

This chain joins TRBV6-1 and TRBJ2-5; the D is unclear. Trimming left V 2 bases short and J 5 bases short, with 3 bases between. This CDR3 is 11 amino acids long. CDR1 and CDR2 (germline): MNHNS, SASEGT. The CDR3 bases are TGTGCCAGCAGTGAACGGGAGACCCAGTACTTC. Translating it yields CASSERETQYF.

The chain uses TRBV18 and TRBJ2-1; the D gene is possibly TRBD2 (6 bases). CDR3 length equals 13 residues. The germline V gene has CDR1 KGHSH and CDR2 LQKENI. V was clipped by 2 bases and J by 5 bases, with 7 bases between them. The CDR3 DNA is TGTGCCAGCTCACCAGGACTACACAATGAGCAGTTCTTC. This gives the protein CASSPGLHNEQFF.

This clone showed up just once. CDR3 sequence: CASSEQGGRGERGGAFF. The CDR3 DNA is TGTGCCAGCAGTGAACAAGGAGGCAGGGGAGAAAGAGGGGGAGCTTTCTTT. V is TRBV2 and J is TRBJ1-1, with TRBD1 as a possible D gene (6 bases). CDR3 length equals 17 residues. Trimming shortened V by 2 bases and J by 10 bases, and 26 bases separated the two germline ends. Looked up from germline, CDR1 is SNHLY and CDR2 is FYNNEI.

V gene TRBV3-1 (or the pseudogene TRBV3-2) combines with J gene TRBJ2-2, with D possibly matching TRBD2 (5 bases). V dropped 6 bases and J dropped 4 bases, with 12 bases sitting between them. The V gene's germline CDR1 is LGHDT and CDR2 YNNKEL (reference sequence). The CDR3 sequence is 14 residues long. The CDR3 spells CASRRVGGTGELFF. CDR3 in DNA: TGTGCCAGCAGGCGGGTCGGCGGCACCGGGGAGCTGTTTTTT.

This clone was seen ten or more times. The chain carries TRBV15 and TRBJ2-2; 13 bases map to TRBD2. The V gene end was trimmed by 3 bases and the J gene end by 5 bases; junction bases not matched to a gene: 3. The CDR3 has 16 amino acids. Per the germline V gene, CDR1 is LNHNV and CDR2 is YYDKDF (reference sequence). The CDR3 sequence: CATSRTSGGLTGELFF. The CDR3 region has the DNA TGTGCCACCAGCAGGACTAGCGGGGGGCTTACCGGGGAGCTGTTTTTT. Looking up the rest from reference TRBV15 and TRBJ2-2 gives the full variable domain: DAMVIQNPRYQVTQFGKPVTLSCSQTLNHNVMYWYQQKSSQAPKLLFHYYDKDFNNEADTPDNFQSRRPNTSFCFLDIRSPGLGDTAMYLCATSRTSGGLTGELFFGEGSRLTVL.

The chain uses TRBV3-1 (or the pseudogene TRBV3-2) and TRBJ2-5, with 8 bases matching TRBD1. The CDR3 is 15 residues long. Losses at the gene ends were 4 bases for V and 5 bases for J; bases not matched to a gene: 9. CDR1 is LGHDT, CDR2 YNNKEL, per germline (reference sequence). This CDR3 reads CASSPGQGAWETQYF. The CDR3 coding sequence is TGTGCCAGCAGCCCGGGGCAGGGGGCTTGGGAGACCCAGTACTTC.

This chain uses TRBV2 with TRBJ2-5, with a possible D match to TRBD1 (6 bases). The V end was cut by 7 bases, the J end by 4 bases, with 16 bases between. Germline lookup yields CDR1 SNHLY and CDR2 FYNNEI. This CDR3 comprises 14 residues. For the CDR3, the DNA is TGTGCCAGCAAGACAGGCACAAGGACAGAGACCCAGTACTTC. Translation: CASKTGTRTETQYF.

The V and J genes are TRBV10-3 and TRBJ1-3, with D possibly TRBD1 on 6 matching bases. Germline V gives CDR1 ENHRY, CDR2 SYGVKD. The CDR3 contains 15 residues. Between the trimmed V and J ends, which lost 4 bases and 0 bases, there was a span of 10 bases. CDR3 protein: CAISATGSSGNTIYF. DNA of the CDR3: TGTGCCATCAGTGCCACAGGGTCCTCTGGAAACACCATATATTTT.

The CDR3 loop reads CASSLKGAAFF. CDR3 nucleotides: TGTGCCAGCAGCCTAAAGGGGGCCGCGTTCTTC. The chain links TRBV3-1 (or the pseudogene TRBV3-2) to TRBJ2-1, with 7 nucleotides matching TRBD1. The germline V gene encodes CDR1 LGHDT and CDR2 YNNKEL (reference sequence). CDR3 length equals 11 residues. With 4 bases clipped from V and 15 bases from J, the junction kept 6 bases outside the gene matches.

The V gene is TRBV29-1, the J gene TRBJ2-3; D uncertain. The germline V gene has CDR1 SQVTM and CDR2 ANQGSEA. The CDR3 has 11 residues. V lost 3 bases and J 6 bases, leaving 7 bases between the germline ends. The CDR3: CSVESLDTQYF. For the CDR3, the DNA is TGCAGCGTTGAGTCTTTGGATACGCAGTATTTT.

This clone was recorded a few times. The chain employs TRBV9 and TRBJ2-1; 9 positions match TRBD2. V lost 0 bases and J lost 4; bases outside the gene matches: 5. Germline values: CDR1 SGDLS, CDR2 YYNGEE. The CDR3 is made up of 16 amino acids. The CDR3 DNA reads TGTGCCAGCAGCGTAGTGATGCGGGGGGGATACAATGAGCAGTTCTTC. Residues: CASSVVMRGGYNEQFF. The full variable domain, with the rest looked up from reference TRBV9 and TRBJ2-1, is DSGVTQTPKHLITATGQRVTLRCSPRSGDLSVYWYQQSLDQGLQFLIQYYNGEERAKGNILERFSAQQFPDLHSELNLSSLELGDSALYFCASSVVMRGGYNEQFFGPGTRLTVL.

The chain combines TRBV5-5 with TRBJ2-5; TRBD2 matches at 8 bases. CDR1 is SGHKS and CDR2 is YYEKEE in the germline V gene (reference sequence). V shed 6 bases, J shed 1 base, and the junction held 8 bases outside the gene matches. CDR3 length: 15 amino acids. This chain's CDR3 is CASNRRGGLQETQYF. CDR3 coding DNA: TGTGCCAGCAACAGACGGGGGGGCCTCCAAGAGACCCAGTACTTC. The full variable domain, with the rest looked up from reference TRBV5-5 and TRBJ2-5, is DAGVTQSPTHLIKTRGQQVTLRCSPISGHKSVSWYQQVLGQGPQFIFQYYEKEERGRGNFPDRFSARQFPNYSSELNVNALLLGDSALYLCASNRRGGLQETQYFGPGTRLLVL.

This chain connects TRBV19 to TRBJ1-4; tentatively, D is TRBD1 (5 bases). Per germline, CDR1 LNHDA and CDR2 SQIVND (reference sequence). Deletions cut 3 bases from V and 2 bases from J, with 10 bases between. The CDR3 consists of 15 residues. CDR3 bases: TGTGCCAGTAGTATCATGACAGCGACTAATGAAAAACTGTTTTTT. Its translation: CASSIMTATNEKLFF.

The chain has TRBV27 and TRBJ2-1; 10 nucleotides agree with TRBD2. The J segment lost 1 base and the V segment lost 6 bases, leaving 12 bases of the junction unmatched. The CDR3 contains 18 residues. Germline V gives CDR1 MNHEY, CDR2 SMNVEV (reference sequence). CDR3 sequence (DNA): TGTGCCAGCAGCCCCGACAGGAGCGGGGGGGCGTCCTACAATGAGCAGTTCTTC. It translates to CASSPDRSGGASYNEQFF.

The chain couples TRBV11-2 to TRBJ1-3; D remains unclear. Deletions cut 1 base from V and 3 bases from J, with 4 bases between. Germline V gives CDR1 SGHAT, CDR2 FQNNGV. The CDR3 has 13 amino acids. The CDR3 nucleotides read TGTGCCAGCAGCTTAGGAGATGGAAACACCATATATTTT. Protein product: CASSLGDGNTIYF.

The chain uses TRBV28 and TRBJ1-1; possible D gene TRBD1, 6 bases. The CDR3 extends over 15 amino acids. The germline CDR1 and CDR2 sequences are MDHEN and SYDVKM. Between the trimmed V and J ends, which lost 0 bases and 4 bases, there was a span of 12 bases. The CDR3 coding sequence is TGTGCCAGCAGTTTATGGAAGGGGGTGGGCACTGAAGCTTTCTTT. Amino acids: CASSLWKGVGTEAFF. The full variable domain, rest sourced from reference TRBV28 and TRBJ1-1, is DVKVTQSSRYLVKRTGEKVFLECVQDMDHENMFWYRQDPGLGLRLIYFSYDVKMKEKGDIPEGYSVSREKKERFSLILESASTNQTSMYLCASSLWKGVGTEAFFGQGTRLTVV.

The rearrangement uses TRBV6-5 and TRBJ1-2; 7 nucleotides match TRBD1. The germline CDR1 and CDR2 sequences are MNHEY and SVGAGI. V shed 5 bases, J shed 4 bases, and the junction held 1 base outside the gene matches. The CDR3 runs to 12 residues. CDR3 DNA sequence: TGTGCCAGCAGTCGGGACAGCTATGGCTACACCTTC. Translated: CASSRDSYGYTF.